This T cell receptor (beta chain) was profiled in a study of T cell repertoires in cytomegalovirus infection. On the study more broadly: HLA-C-restricted CMV epitopes, recently identified, and well-studied HLA-B-restricted ones were used by the study. Indicated by public TCR beta signatures were CMV infection and matching HLA type.

Note on this clonotype: Its target is not known.

Study-level points and caveats: Cumulative frequency of public TCR beta families picked out carriers of CMV plus the relevant HLA. The study found HLA-C-restricted CMV-specific TCR beta clonotypes dominating the ex vivo response.

TCRdb re-called the reads through MiXCR, storing one row per CDR3 protein. The sample lists roughly 990,000 distinct CDR3 sequences, 30% to 40% occurring once. Germline CDR1 is LNHDA and CDR2 is SQIVND (reference sequence). V shed 3 bases and J shed 7 bases, with 10 bases lying between them. The CDR3 runs to 13 residues. This sequence was found in a human donor in good health (CMV status not recorded). Some clones in this sample may be carry-over from other donors' samples. This chain connects TRBV19 to TRBJ1-5; weak D call: TRBD1 (5 bases). The specimen was cultured CD8+ T cells from PBMCs, collected from culture after CMV antigen stimulation. CDR3 region: CASSIQGRQPQHF. The DNA for the CDR3 is TGTGCCAGTAGTATTCAGGGAAGGCAGCCCCAGCATTTT.